This paragraph covers one T cell receptor (beta chain) sequence. This clonotype was recorded at least ten times. What antigen it recognizes has not been identified. No quality values exist for individual bases; no much larger clone is one base distant. This entry belongs to a study of CD8 T cells in ankylosing spondylitis (dated by TCRdb to about 2017). Regarding the complete study: The study profiled T cell receptor beta repertoires in healthy donors and ankylosing spondylitis patients to find disease-linked TCR variants. The full study cohort was made up of over 20 ankylosing spondylitis patients and around 100 healthy donors. Peripheral blood samples were taken, and synovial fluid was additionally collected from ankylosing spondylitis patients.

Based on the germline V gene, the CDR1 and CDR2 sequences are KGHSH and LQKENI. The CDR3 runs 16 residues from the cysteine to the phenylalanine. Only the CDR3 DNA stays, 48 bases, in frame from base 1. Trimming costs V 2 bases and J 1 base, and their ends lie 11 bases apart. Study-level results and caveats: Some TCR beta motif variants had previously been reported in synovial fluid and blood of reactive arthritis patients, which suggested common disease-initiation mechanisms. A TCR beta motif made up of eight highly homologous amino acid variants appeared to be characteristic of blood from ankylosing spondylitis patients. A CD8+ phenotype was shown by the disease-linked clones, which were found at relatively low frequencies in peripheral blood. According to the report, matched synovial fluid samples from ankylosing spondylitis patients were significantly enriched for the disease-linked clones.

The run used an Illumina HiSeq 2500. Quantitative 5'-RACE with molecular barcodes was the method used to prepare the TCR beta libraries. The authors' analysis ran thus. Disease-linked TCR variants were identified with a new computational method built on a probabilistic model of VDJ rearrangement. TCRdb reanalyzed the raw reads on its own, using fastp at Q25 for trimming and MiXCR for clone calling, and kept in-frame beta chains. Each CDR3 protein gets just one entry, which takes the most common genes and DNA from the rows behind it. TCRdb's processing, not the study's, gives the V and J calls here. The sample data list about 100,000 distinct CDR3 sequences, and roughly 10% of these were observed just once. The ten largest clones capture just over 5% of the sample.

This TCR was recovered from a male donor with ankylosing spondylitis or in good health (not recorded which). The sequenced sample was blood, either unsorted or a sorted T cell fraction (not recorded which). The rearranged segments are TRBV18 and TRBJ2-2; the best D guess is TRBD1, with 7 bases matching. The bases are TGTGCCAGCTCACCAAGGAGGGGGCAGAACACCGGGGAGCTGTTTTTT. Its protein reads: CASSPRRGQNTGELFF.